This T cell receptor beta chain was sequenced during a study of blood T cell repertoires in COVID-19. On the study more broadly: Spain, Italy and the United States supplied samples that represented acute and convalescent COVID-19. T cells, B-cell-depleted T cells, or PBMCs supplied cDNA or gDNA.

From germline, CDR1 is LGHDT and CDR2 YNNKEL (reference sequence). The CDR3 runs to 22 residues. With 0 bases clipped from V and 7 bases from J, the junction kept 27 bases outside the gene matches. How the authors handled the data: Reference gene primer amplification gave estimated nucleated cell counts. Data came from immunoSEQ multiplex PCR; TCRdb stores just in-frame clones and leaves some out. V, J and clone size are those of that table, while D and trimming were read from the DNA. The repertoire holds approximately 300,000 clones, with nearly 90% as singletons. One Seattle source followed patients from active infection through their disease course.

This receptor was taken from a woman aged 40 to 50 with COVID-19, enrolled during active disease. This chain links TRBV3-1 (or the pseudogene TRBV3-2) with TRBJ2-5, with 9 bases matching TRBD2. Sample: peripheral blood. CDR3 sequence: CASSQDYRDPIGEPSGTVTQYF. CDR3 DNA: TGTGCCAGCAGCCAAGATTATAGGGATCCCATAGGGGAGCCTAGCGGGACGGTGACCCAGTACTTC.